The T cell receptor beta chain described here comes from a study of OX40 agonist ivuxolimab in advanced cancers. The germline V and J ends were trimmed by 0 bases and 5 bases, with 14 bases remaining between them. Germline values: CDR1 MNHEY, CDR2 SMNVEV (reference sequence). The CDR3 extends over 16 amino acids. Sequencing used immunoSEQ multiplex PCR; TCRdb keeps in-frame clones, though not all of them. The data contain 13,000 to 15,000 clones, about 76% of them singletons. General study results and limits: Individuals who were partial responders at 0.1-3.0 mg/kg had clonal expansion that ranked among the lowest.

About this clone itself: Its antigen is currently unknown.

The specimen comprised CD4+ or CD8+ T cells sorted from blood, sampled in a trial of the OX40 agonist ivuxolimab. The TCR was taken from an adult with an advanced solid tumor such as melanoma, head and neck, liver or kidney cancer. The chain joins TRBV27 to TRBJ2-1, with D perhaps matching TRBD1 or TRBD2 (5 bases each). The CDR3 loop is CASSLSVGRGHNEQFF. The CDR3 region has the DNA TGTGCCAGCAGTTTATCGGTGGGTAGGGGACACAATGAGCAGTTCTTC.